One and the same sample provided the 28 T cell receptor beta chains below, sequenced in a study of blood T cells in healthy people across ages. With a J-beta primer mix and a sample-barcoded 5' primer, a second PCR ran roughly 7 to 11 cycles. One entry per CDR3 protein, called by TCRdb with MiXCR from the 5' RACE reads. Of around 670,000 distinct CDR3 sequences in the sample, 25% to 35% were seen once. The material sequenced was blood. The receptor source for this set is a woman aged 80 or over in good health.

A remark on this clonotype: A clone one base away is much larger, so this may be a read error. The DNA of the CDR3 is TGTGCCATCAGGGCGGGGGACGGCACAGATACGCAGTATTTT. It specifies CAIRAGDGTDTQYF. This sequence joins TRBV10-3 and TRBJ2-3; 7 nucleotides agree with TRBD2. The CDR3 extends over 14 amino acids. After removal of 6 bases from V and 1 base from J, the junction contained 4 bases not matched to a gene. The V gene's germline CDR1 is ENHRY and CDR2 SYGVKD.

Comment on this clonotype: At one end, the junction sequence differs from germline, possibly due to a read error. The V and J genes are TRBV7-2 and TRBJ2-1, with 7 bases matching TRBD2. The CDR3 runs to 15 residues. The germline V gene has CDR1 SGHTA and CDR2 FQGNSA. CDR3 sequence: CASSLGTGGYSEQFF. The DNA for the CDR3 is TGTGCCAGCAGCTTGGGGACGGGGGGATACAGTGAGCAGTTCTTC. Together with reference TRBV7-2 and TRBJ2-1, the CDR3 gives the full variable domain: GAGVSQSPSNKVTEKGKDVELRCDPISGHTALYWYRQSLGQGLEFLIYFQGNSAPDKSGLPSDRFSAERTGGSVSTLTIQRTQQEDSAVYLCASSLGTGGYSEQFFGPGTRLTVL.

This clonotype occurred many times. The gene calls are TRBV4-1 and TRBJ2-7; 10 bases map to TRBD1. The ends lost 3 bases at V and 6 bases at J; junction bases unmatched: 11. The germline V gene has CDR1 MGHRA and CDR2 YSYEKL. This CDR3 contains 16 residues. This CDR3 is CASSHLSGTGVVEQYF. DNA of the CDR3: TGCGCCAGCAGCCATTTGAGCGGGACAGGGGTGGTCGAGCAGTACTTC.

The genes are TRBV20-1 and TRBJ2-3, with 8 bases aligning to TRBD2. The CDR3 has 14 amino acids. Trimming took 3 bases from V and 5 from J; bases not matched to a gene: 7. Per the germline V gene, CDR1 is DFQATT and CDR2 is SNEGSKA (reference sequence). CDR3 DNA: TGCAGTGCTAGGAGGAGCGGGGGTGTAGATACGCAGTATTTT. It encodes CSARRSGGVDTQYF.

On this clonotype: Germline and junction disagree at one end, which may indicate a read error. The V and J genes are TRBV9 and TRBJ2-2; 11 bases fit TRBD1. In germline, CDR1 is SGDLS, CDR2 YYNGEE. The CDR3 covers 16 residues. The CDR3 bases are TGTGCCAGCAGCCCCCGAGGGGACAGGGGGACCGGGGAGCGGTTTTTT. Translation gives CASSPRGDRGTGERFF.

As to this clonotype: Being one base from a much bigger clone, this may be a read error. Here the CDR3 reads CSARAGMGDQPQHF. CDR3 nucleotide sequence: TGCAGTGCTAGAGCAGGGATGGGTGATCAGCCCCAGCATTTT. The chain couples TRBV20-1 to TRBJ1-5; the D gene is possibly TRBD1 (5 bases). From germline, CDR1 is DFQATT and CDR2 SNEGSKA (reference sequence). The germline V and J ends were trimmed by 1 base and 5 bases, with 12 bases remaining between them. This CDR3 has 14 residues.

Concerning this clonotype: This may arise from a read error, as a much more abundant clone is one base away. This chain connects TRBV27 to TRBJ2-7, with D unclear. In germline, CDR1 is MNHEY, CDR2 SMNVEV (reference sequence). Trimming shortened V by 2 bases and J by 3 bases, and 8 bases separated the two germline ends. CDR3 length: 13 amino acids. The CDR3 sequence: CASSLQRIYEQYF. The DNA for the CDR3 is TGTGCCAGCAGTTTACAACGGATCTACGAGCAGTACTTC.

The chain couples TRBV6-6 to TRBJ2-2; D gene ambiguous. The V gene lost 2 bases and the J gene lost 3 bases, with 10 bases spanning the gap. In germline, CDR1 is MNHNY, CDR2 SVGAGI (reference sequence). The CDR3 covers 15 residues. The CDR3 reads CASSYANSDTGELFF. The CDR3 DNA follows: TGTGCCAGCAGTTACGCGAACTCAGACACCGGGGAGCTGTTTTTT.

The CDR3 DNA follows: TGTGCCAGCAGCCAAGCGCCTGGGATGATAGATACGCAGTATTTT. Translation gives CASSQAPGMIDTQYF. V gene TRBV3-1 combines with J gene TRBJ2-3; no reliable D call. V was shortened by 1 base and J by 5 bases, with 13 bases between the two germline ends. The germline V gene has CDR1 LGHDT and CDR2 YNNKEL (reference sequence). The CDR3 runs to 15 residues.

This clonotype was recorded many times. V usage is TRBV5-5 and J usage is TRBJ2-7, with D perhaps TRBD2 (8 bases). V was clipped by 6 bases and J by 6 bases, with 22 bases between them. Germline CDR1 SGHKS, CDR2 YYEKEE (reference sequence). This CDR3 contains 15 residues. The CDR3 region has the DNA TGTGCCAGCACTCTCGCCGGGAGGGGGCAAGGCGAGCAGTACTTC. Translating it yields CASTLAGRGQGEQYF.

Notes on this clonotype: A much more abundant neighbour one base away suggests this may be a read error. V usage is TRBV27 and J usage is TRBJ2-5, with TRBD1 matching 12 bases. The CDR3 contains 14 residues. CDR1 and CDR2 (germline): MNHEY, SMNVEV (reference sequence). CDR3 in DNA: TGTACCAGCAGGACGGGACAGGGGGCAAGGGAGCAGTACTTC. Encoded protein: CTSRTGQGAREQYF.

V usage is TRBV3-1 and J usage is TRBJ1-1, with D hard to call. The ends were cut back, 6 bases at V and 5 bases at J, with 10 bases in the middle. The CDR3 covers 12 residues. Germline V gene sequence: CDR1 LGHDT, CDR2 YNNKEL (reference sequence). The CDR3 sequence: CASSAAGTEAFF. CDR3 coding DNA: TGTGCCAGCAGTGCGGCGGGGACTGAAGCTTTCTTT. The full variable domain, its missing parts supplied by reference TRBV3-1 and TRBJ1-1, is DTAVSQTPKYLVTQMGNDKSIKCEQNLGHDTMYWYKQDSKKFLKIMFSYNNKELIINETVPNRFSPKSPDKAHLNLHINSLELGDSAVYFCASSAAGTEAFFGQGTRLTVV.

The sample holds many counts of this clonotype. The CDR3 DNA sequence: TGTGCCAGCAGCTTAGACGGGGAGAGGGACGAGCAGTACTTC. Amino acids: CASSLDGERDEQYF. This chain uses TRBV7-7 with TRBJ2-7, with a possible D match to TRBD2 (5 bases). Germline V gives CDR1 SSHAT, CDR2 FNYEAQ (reference sequence). Trimming cost V 1 base and J 5 bases, with 12 bases left between them. CDR3 size: 14 residues.

The chain links TRBV6-5 to TRBJ1-4; D perhaps matches TRBD1 (5 bases). There are 13 residues in the CDR3. Germline assignment: CDR1 MNHEY and CDR2 SVGAGI. Trimming shortened V by 6 bases and J by 8 bases, and 13 bases separated the two germline ends. This chain's CDR3 is CASRGVREEKLFF. The CDR3, as DNA: TGTGCCAGCAGAGGGGTGAGAGAGGAAAAACTGTTTTTT.

As to this clonotype: One base away lies a much larger clone, so this may be a sequencing read error. The chain couples TRBV7-2 to TRBJ1-1, with D possibly matching TRBD1 (5 bases). The germline V and J ends were trimmed by 5 bases and 6 bases, with 16 bases remaining between them. The CDR3 length is 14 residues. The germline gives CDR1 SGHTA, CDR2 FQGNSA. The DNA of the CDR3 is TGTGCCAGCAGCCCCCCGACAGTCGGCGCTGAAGCTTTCTTT. Its protein product is CASSPPTVGAEAFF. Together with reference TRBV7-2 and TRBJ1-1, the CDR3 gives the full variable domain: GAGVSQSPSNKVTEKGKDVELRCDPISGHTALYWYRQSLGQGLEFLIYFQGNSAPDKSGLPSDRFSAERTGGSVSTLTIQRTQQEDSAVYLCASSPPTVGAEAFFGQGTRLTVV.

Remarks on this clonotype: A much bigger clone sits one base away, suggesting this may be a read error. The J gene is TRBJ1-6, the V gene TRBV12-3 or TRBV12-4; the D is unclear. V was pared by 2 bases and J by 10 bases, with 12 bases between. This CDR3 is 14 amino acids long. The CDR3 sequence is CASSLKGKGSPLHF. In DNA, the CDR3 is TGTGCCAGCAGTTTAAAGGGTAAGGGATCACCCCTCCACTTT.

About this clonotype itself: This may arise from a read error, as a much more abundant clone is one base away. The chain couples TRBV11-2 to TRBJ2-3, with 7 bases identical to TRBD2. CDR3 length: 14 residues. Germline CDR1 reads SGHAT; CDR2 reads FQNNGV. CDR3 DNA: TGTGCCGGCAGCTTCGGGGGGTTTACAGATACGCAGTATTTT. Its protein is CAGSFGGFTDTQYF.

This clonotype was seen a handful of times. The chain couples TRBV30 to TRBJ1-3, with TRBD1 matching over 8 bases. The junction had 4 bases not matched to a gene; V was cut back by 5 bases and J by 4 bases. The CDR3 has 13 amino acids. Germline V CDR1 and CDR2: GTSNPN, SVGIG (reference sequence). The CDR3 reads CAWGQGPGNTIYF. In DNA form, the CDR3 reads TGTGCCTGGGGACAGGGACCCGGAAACACCATATATTTT.

This clonotype was seen repeatedly, ten times or more. The gene calls are TRBV4-1 and TRBJ2-7; D remains unclear. Germline V gives CDR1 MGHRA, CDR2 YSYEKL. The CDR3 spans 14 residues. V dropped 6 bases and J dropped 3 bases, with 15 bases sitting between them. DNA of the CDR3: TGCGCCAGCAGTAAACCCGGGCAGAACTACGAGCAGTACTTC. This codes for CASSKPGQNYEQYF.

This clonotype was counted ten times or more. The chain joins TRBV29-1 to TRBJ1-5, with 7 bases that match TRBD1. Germline V gene lookup returns CDR1 SQVTM and CDR2 ANQGSEA. CDR3 size: 13 residues. The V gene end was trimmed by 6 bases and the J gene end by 3 bases; junction bases not matched to a gene: 5. The CDR3 here is CSVEDRPNQPQHF. The CDR3 DNA follows: TGCAGCGTCGAGGACAGGCCCAATCAGCCCCAGCATTTT.

Ten or more counts support this clonotype. The rearrangement links TRBV6-5 to TRBJ2-3; 7 bases are shared with TRBD1. The V and J ends lost 6 bases and 0 bases, in that order; junction bases with no gene match: 9. In germline, CDR1 is MNHEY, CDR2 SVGAGI. There are 16 residues in the CDR3. CDR3 in DNA: TGTGCCAGCAGGGCAGGGACAGAGACTAGCACAGATACGCAGTATTTT. Its protein is CASRAGTETSTDTQYF.

This clonotype was seen more than once but under ten times. The chain joins TRBV6-1 to TRBJ1-5; no clear D gene. Trimming shortened V by 0 bases and J by 7 bases, and 10 bases separated the two germline ends. This CDR3 comprises 14 residues. CDR1 and CDR2 from the germline V gene are MNHNS and SASEGT. The CDR3 region is CASSEAPVGQPQHF. CDR3 bases: TGTGCCAGCAGTGAAGCACCCGTGGGGCAGCCCCAGCATTTT.

This clonotype was detected only a few times. The rearrangement links TRBV7-3 to TRBJ1-3; 9 bases are shared with TRBD1. This CDR3 region has 15 residues. Looked up from germline, CDR1 is SGHTA and CDR2 is FQGTGA. After removal of 8 bases from V and 0 bases from J, the junction contained 5 bases not matched to a gene. The CDR3 here is CASQKTGGSGNTIYF. Written as DNA, the CDR3 is TGTGCCAGCCAAAAGACAGGGGGCTCTGGAAACACCATATATTTT.

V usage is TRBV30 and J usage is TRBJ2-3; 7 bases line up with TRBD2. With 2 bases clipped from V and 2 bases from J, the junction kept 7 bases outside the gene matches. The germline gives CDR1 GTSNPN, CDR2 SVGIG (reference sequence). The CDR3 has 15 residues. CDR3 bases: TGTGCCTGGAGTAGGGAAGCGGGGAACACAGATACGCAGTATTTT. Its protein product is CAWSREAGNTDTQYF.

This clonotype has a single count. The chain recombines TRBV7-9 with TRBJ2-7, with 12 bases fitting TRBD2. Germline CDR1 is SEHNR and CDR2 is FQNEAQ (reference sequence). This CDR3 comprises 15 residues. V was clipped by 7 bases and J by 10 bases; unmatched bases: 14. The DNA of the CDR3 is TGTGCCAGCAACTTTAGGACTAGCGGGGCGTCGGACCAGTACTTC. Protein sequence: CASNFRTSGASDQYF.

This clonotype was found a few times. The chain recombines TRBV12-3 or TRBV12-4 with TRBJ1-1; no definite D call. The ends were cut back, 2 bases at V and 6 bases at J, with 10 bases in the middle. There are 13 residues in the CDR3. In DNA, the CDR3 is TGTGCCAGCAGTTTATTATCATCCCCTGAAGCTTTCTTT. It is translated as CASSLLSSPEAFF.

At least ten counts were recorded for this clonotype. Given a much more abundant clone one base away, this may be a read error. The CDR3 is CASSLQGYQYF. The CDR3 DNA follows: TGTGCCAGCAGTCTTCAGGGGTATCAGTACTTC. V is TRBV6-2 or TRBV6-3 and J is TRBJ2-5; possible D gene TRBD1, 6 bases. Trimming shortened V by 5 bases and J by 11 bases, and 12 bases separated the two germline ends. The CDR3 is 11 residues long. Looked up from germline, CDR1 is MNHEY and CDR2 is SVGEGT.

As regards this clonotype: The junction differs from germline at one of its ends, possibly a read error. The gene calls are TRBV7-2 and TRBJ2-1; 14 bases agree with TRBD2. Germline-derived CDR1 and CDR2 are SGHTA and FQGNSA. There are 12 residues in the CDR3. CDR3 sequence reads: CASSRLAGGPLF. The CDR3 DNA follows: TGTGCCAGCAGCCGACTAGCGGGGGGGCCCCTCTTC.